Presented here are 13 T cell receptor beta chains from one specimen sequenced in a study of vaccination and CD4 T cells after COVID-19. TCRdb processed the PCR reads anew with MiXCR; each CDR3 protein has one entry. The sample holds over 15,000 distinct CDR3 sequences, about 70% seen once. The sequencing used CD4+ T cells from blood, collected after SARS-CoV-2 vaccination. All receptors come from a human donor who had recovered from COVID-19.

The chain carries TRBV21-1 and TRBJ2-7; TRBD2 is taken as the D call from the table, unchecked against the DNA. TRBV21-1 is a pseudogene segment. CDR3 size: 16 residues. DNA for the CDR3: TGTGCCAGCAGCAATCACGGATTAGCGCGACACTACGAGCAGTACTTC. Translated, it gives CASSNHGLARHYEQYF.

The rearrangement links TRBV24-1 to TRBJ2-7; D possibly corresponds to TRBD2 (5 bases). CDR1 and CDR2 (germline): KGHDR, SFDVKD. CDR3 length equals 13 residues. Trimming stripped 3 bases from V and 7 bases from J, with 12 bases between. CDR3: CATSDPGVKEQYF. DNA of the CDR3: TGTGCCACCAGTGATCCCGGGGTTAAGGAGCAGTACTTC.

The chain links TRBV4-2 to TRBJ2-5; the D is unclear. The germline V and J ends were trimmed by 0 bases and 0 bases, with 8 bases remaining between them. The CDR3 totals 15 residues. Germline assignment: CDR1 LGHNA and CDR2 YNFKEQ. CDR3 nucleotides: TGTGCCAGCAGCCAAGATACTGGGTACCAAGAGACCCAGTACTTC. It translates to CASSQDTGYQETQYF.

The rearrangement joins TRBV18 to TRBJ1-1; 7 positions agree with TRBD1. CDR3 size: 14 residues. Germline V gene data show CDR1 as KGHSH and CDR2 as LQKENI. V dropped 3 bases and J dropped 6; count of bases not matched to a gene: 7. The CDR3 sequence: CASSPRQGEAEAFF. CDR3 nucleotides: TGTGCCAGCTCACCCCGGCAGGGGGAAGCTGAAGCTTTCTTT.

In DNA, the CDR3 is TGTGCCACCAGCAGAGTGGGGAGGGGACTAGCGGGAGGCTCCTACGAGCAGTACTTC. It encodes CATSRVGRGLAGGSYEQYF. This sequence joins TRBV15 and TRBJ2-7, with 15 bases matching TRBD2. With 1 base clipped from V and 0 bases from J, the junction kept 7 bases outside the gene matches. The germline V gene has CDR1 LNHNV and CDR2 YYDKDF (reference sequence). The CDR3 spans 19 residues.

The gene calls are TRBV6-1 and TRBJ1-2, with D maybe TRBD1 (5 bases). The V gene's germline CDR1 is MNHNS and CDR2 SASEGT. Trimming shortened V by 6 bases and J by 4 bases, and 15 bases separated the two germline ends. The CDR3 is 14 amino acids. This CDR3 is CASRRPGTFYGYTF. The CDR3 nucleotides read TGTGCCAGCAGACGCCCCGGGACCTTCTATGGCTACACCTTC.

The chain joins TRBV9 to TRBJ1-6; the match to TRBD1 covers 7 bases. V lost 3 bases and J lost 9; bases outside the gene matches: 9. This CDR3 spans 15 amino acids. Germline V gene sequence: CDR1 SGDLS, CDR2 YYNGEE. The CDR3 sequence: CASSATGQPFSPLHF. For the CDR3, the DNA is TGTGCCAGCAGCGCGACGGGACAGCCTTTTTCACCCCTCCACTTT.

This chain uses TRBV29-1 with TRBJ2-3, with a tentative D call TRBD1 (6 bases). The CDR3 has 14 residues. CDR1 SQVTM and CDR2 ANQGSEA come from the germline V gene. V was pared by 4 bases and J by 4 bases, with 15 bases between. The CDR3 region is CSVAAHRVPDTQYF. Written as DNA, the CDR3 is TGCAGCGTTGCCGCCCACAGGGTACCAGATACGCAGTATTTT.

Only one count was recorded for this clonotype. This rearrangement joins TRBV20-1 to TRBJ2-3; 10 bases map to TRBD1. Unmatched junction bases numbered 10, after V lost 5 bases and J lost 5 bases. This CDR3 is 15 amino acids long. The germline V gene encodes CDR1 DFQATT and CDR2 SNEGSKA (reference sequence). The CDR3 loop reads CSAPGTGATEDTQYF. DNA of the CDR3: TGCAGTGCTCCAGGGACAGGGGCGACAGAAGATACGCAGTATTTT.

This sequence joins TRBV5-1 and TRBJ2-3, with TRBD2 as a possible D gene (5 bases). Trimming pared 8 bases from V and 0 bases from J, leaving 13 bases between. From germline, CDR1 is SGHRS and CDR2 YFSETQ. This CDR3 contains 14 residues. The CDR3 here is CASGEGTSTDTQYF. CDR3 sequence (DNA): TGCGCCAGTGGAGAGGGCACTAGCACAGATACGCAGTATTTT.

The chain links TRBV6-5 to TRBJ1-2; 8 nucleotides align to TRBD1. In germline, CDR1 is MNHEY, CDR2 SVGAGI. CDR3 length: 15 residues. V lost 2 bases and J lost 3; bases outside the gene matches: 5. CDR3 coding DNA: TGTGCCAGCAGTTACCGGGCAGGGGGCGACTATGGCTACACCTTC. It yields the protein CASSYRAGGDYGYTF.

The rearrangement uses TRBV5-1 and TRBJ1-2; 7 nucleotides match TRBD1. Losses at the gene ends were 3 bases for V and 6 bases for J; bases not matched to a gene: 8. The CDR3 contains 14 residues. Germline V gene data show CDR1 as SGHRS and CDR2 as YFSETQ. CDR3 sequence: CASSSTGQRNGYTF. The DNA of the CDR3 is TGCGCCAGCAGCTCGACGGGACAGCGAAATGGCTACACCTTC. The full variable domain, rest sourced from reference TRBV5-1 and TRBJ1-2, is KAGVTQTPRYLIKTRGQQVTLSCSPISGHRSVSWYQQTPGQGLQFLFEYFSETQRNKGNFPGRFSGRQFSNSRSEMNVSTLELGDSALYLCASSSTGQRNGYTFGSGTRLTVV.

The gene calls are TRBV5-4 and TRBJ2-5; 9 nucleotides line up with TRBD2. Germline CDR1 reads SGHNT; CDR2 reads YYREEE (reference sequence). Unmatched junction bases numbered 9, after V lost 1 base and J lost 5 bases. The CDR3 totals 16 residues. The chain's CDR3 is CASSLLLAGEGETQYF. The CDR3 DNA sequence: TGTGCCAGCAGCTTGTTGTTAGCGGGAGAGGGTGAGACCCAGTACTTC.